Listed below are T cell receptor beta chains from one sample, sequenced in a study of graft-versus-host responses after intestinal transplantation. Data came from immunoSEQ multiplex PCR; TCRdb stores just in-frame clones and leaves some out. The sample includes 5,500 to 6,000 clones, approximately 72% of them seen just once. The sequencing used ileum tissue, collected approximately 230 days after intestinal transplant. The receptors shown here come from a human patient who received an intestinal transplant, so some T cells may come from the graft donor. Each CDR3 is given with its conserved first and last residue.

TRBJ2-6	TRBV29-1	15	CSVEVSGAGANVLTF
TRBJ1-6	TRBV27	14	CASSLNRYNSPLHF
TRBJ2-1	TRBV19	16	CASSTGDSYLYNEQFF
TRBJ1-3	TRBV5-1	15	CASSFGQGQGNTIYF
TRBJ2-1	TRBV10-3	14	CAISGWSSYNEQFF
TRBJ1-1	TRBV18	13	CASSPPGFGEAFF
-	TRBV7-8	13	CASSLGTGLEQYF
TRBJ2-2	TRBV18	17	CASSPGSLLANTGELFF
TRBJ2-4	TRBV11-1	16	CASSRRESITKNIQYF
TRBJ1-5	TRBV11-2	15	CASSLDDSSNQPQHF
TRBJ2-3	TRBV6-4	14	CASSEGGSTDTQYF
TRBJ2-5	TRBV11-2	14	CASSLGAAGETQYF
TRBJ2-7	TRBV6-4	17	CASSAPGRGLGGGEQYF
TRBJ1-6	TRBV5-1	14	CASSLWEGNSPLHF
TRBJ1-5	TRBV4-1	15	CASSQVVGSNQPQHF
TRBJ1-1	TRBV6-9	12	CASSFGNTEAFF
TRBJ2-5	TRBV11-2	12	CASSLERETQYF
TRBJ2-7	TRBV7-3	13	CASSSGYGNEQYF
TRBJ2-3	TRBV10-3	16	CAISESLAGGRNTQYF
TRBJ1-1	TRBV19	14	CASTEVGGKTEAFF
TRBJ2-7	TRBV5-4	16	CASSQNSGGAPYEQYF
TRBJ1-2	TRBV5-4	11	CASSLVRSATF
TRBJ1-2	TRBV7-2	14	CASSLGGNLYGYTF
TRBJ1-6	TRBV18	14	CASSPAASNSPLHF
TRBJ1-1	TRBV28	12	CASIPARGEAFF
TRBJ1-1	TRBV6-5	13	CASSPRQGGEAFF
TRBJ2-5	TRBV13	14	CASSLGTEQETQYF
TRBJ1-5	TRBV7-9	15	CASSTDRVSNQPQHF
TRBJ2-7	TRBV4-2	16	CASSQETSPIGYEQYF
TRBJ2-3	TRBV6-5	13	CASRGTSADTQYF
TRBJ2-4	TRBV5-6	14	CASSWTGAKNIQYF
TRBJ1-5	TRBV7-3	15	CASSFDRASNQPQHF
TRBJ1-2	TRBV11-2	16	CASSLDPRQILYGYTF
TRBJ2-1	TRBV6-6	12	CASSYTTSGGFF
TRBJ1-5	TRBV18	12	CASSPPQGPQHF
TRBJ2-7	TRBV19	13	CASSSSGIYEQYF
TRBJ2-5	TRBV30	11	CAWSVKETQYF
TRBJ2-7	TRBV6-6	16	CASSYSLDRAYYEQYF
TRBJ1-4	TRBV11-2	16	CASSLGGQGGDEKLFF
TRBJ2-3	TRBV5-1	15	CPSSFEGGPADTQYF
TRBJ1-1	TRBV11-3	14	CASSHQNRGTEAFF
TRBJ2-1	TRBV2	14	CASSGTRSGNEQFF
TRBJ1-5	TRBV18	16	CASSRQGPGSNQPQHF
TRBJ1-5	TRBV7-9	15	CASSPDGYSNQPQHF
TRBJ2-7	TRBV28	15	CASSPPGQGREEQYF
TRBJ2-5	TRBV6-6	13	CASSPWAGETQYF
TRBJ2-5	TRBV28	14	CASSPGTDQETQYF
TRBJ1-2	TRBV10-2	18	CASSFALTGGSANYGYTF
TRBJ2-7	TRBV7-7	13	CASSFALLAEQYF
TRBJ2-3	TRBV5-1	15	CASSLGGGGTDTQYF